This T cell receptor (beta chain) was captured in a study of T cells in Graves' hyperthyroidism and ophthalmopathy. Study findings and constraints: With a median lead of approximately 6 months before onset, the model predicted ophthalmopathy. Researchers report that a 13 V-J model separated ophthalmopathy from stable hyperthyroidism.

Germline V gene sequence: CDR1 SGHAT, CDR2 FQNNGV. Trimming removed 1 base from V and 2 bases from J; junction bases left unmatched: 3. There are 15 residues in the CDR3. Amplification targeted TCR beta CDR3 regions from RNA transcripts. In the first-round RT-PCR of the TCR CDR3, the HTBI primer set was used. Each CDR3 protein gets one entry after TCRdb re-called the multiplex PCR reads with MiXCR. The sample carries 220,000 or so distinct CDR3 sequences, about 17% recorded once. This clonotype appeared many times. The antigen is not known. Sequencing used blood. The V and J genes are TRBV11-2 and TRBJ2-7, with TRBD2 matching over 9 bases. This TCR derives from a woman under 30 with Graves' ophthalmopathy. DNA of the CDR3: TGTGCCAGCAGCTTAGCTCGCGGGAGGGCCTACGAGCAGTACTTC. It codes for CASSLARGRAYEQYF.